The sequence of this TCR beta chain was determined in a study of beta chain features in type 1 diabetes. The table lists this clone with a few counts. Investigators reverse transcribed all isolated RNA, so they sequenced expressed TCRB transcripts. Method: immunoSEQ multiplex PCR; TCRdb's copy keeps in-frame clones and lacks some. The data hold about 40,000 clones, with about 52% observed a single time. Germline V gives CDR1 SGHRS, CDR2 YFSETQ. This CDR3 has 14 amino acids. V lost 1 base, J lost 4 bases, and 8 bases lay in between. The TCR originated in a woman under 30 in good health. The specimen sequenced was central memory CD4+ T cells from blood. This chain joins TRBV5-1 and TRBJ2-2; a weak D match, TRBD1 (5 bases). CDR3 region: CASSLYQGTGELFF. CDR3 bases: TGCGCCAGCAGCTTGTATCAGGGCACCGGGGAGCTGTTTTTT.